The rows below give T cell receptor beta chains drawn from one sample of a study of T cells in Graves' hyperthyroidism and ophthalmopathy. TCRdb redid the calling of the multiplex PCR reads with MiXCR, one entry per CDR3 protein. The table lists around 290,000 distinct CDR3 sequences, more than 10% of them singletons. The sample was blood. Receptor source: a woman in her thirties with Graves' hyperthyroidism that later progressed to Graves' ophthalmopathy. CDR3s include the opening cysteine and the closing phenylalanine or tryptophan. The D gene is left open where the match is weak. Expanded clones get a size class; other rows say once, few or many, or leave the size out.

clone size	D gene	V gene	J gene	CDR3 length	CDR3 protein	CDR3 DNA
.	.	TRBV19	TRBJ2-2	14	CASSMGQGTGELFF	TGTGCCAGTAGTATGGGGCAGGGTACCGGGGAGCTGTTTTTT
many	.	TRBV28	TRBJ2-3	16	CASSFASRTTTDTQYF	TGTGCCAGCAGTTTCGCGTCCCGTACCACCACAGATACGCAGTATTTT
.	.	TRBV4-2	TRBJ1-4	14	CASSQVGVNEKLFF	TGTGCCAGCAGCCAAGTAGGGGTAAATGAAAAACTGTTTTTT
few	TRBD2	TRBV7-8	TRBJ2-3	17	CASSISGRAMGADTQYF	TGTGCCAGCAGCATTAGCGGGAGGGCCATGGGGGCAGATACGCAGTATTTT
many	TRBD2	TRBV6-1	TRBJ2-7	15	CASSGVAGALSEQYF	TGTGCCAGCAGTGGGGTAGCGGGAGCCTTGAGCGAGCAGTACTTC
many	.	TRBV7-2	TRBJ2-4	16	CASSSQRTLAKNIQYF	TGTGCCAGCAGCTCTCAACGGACACTAGCCAAAAACATTCAGTACTTC
many	.	TRBV3-1	TRBJ1-1	12	CASSQVEGHAFF	TGTGCCAGCAGCCAAGTGGAGGGACACGCTTTCTTT
many	TRBD2	TRBV6-2/TRBV6-3	TRBJ2-1	16	CASSYSLADLYNEQFF	TGTGCCAGCAGTTATTCACTAGCGGACTTATACAATGAGCAGTTCTTC
many	.	TRBV12-3/TRBV12-4	TRBJ2-2	13	CACRVVGTGELFF	TGTGCCTGCAGGGTAGTTGGCACCGGGGAGCTGTTTTTT
few	TRBD1	TRBV20-1	TRBJ2-6	16	CSANGRGLVGANVLTF	TGCAGTGCTAATGGCAGGGGGCTTGTTGGGGCCAACGTCCTGACTTTC
many	.	TRBV6-5	TRBJ2-1	15	CASSYDPSSYNEQFF	TGTGCCAGCAGTTACGATCCGAGCTCCTACAATGAGCAGTTCTTC
many	TRBD2	TRBV10-3	TRBJ2-1	15	CAISWTSGSYNEQFF	TGTGCCATCAGCTGGACTAGCGGTTCCTACAATGAGCAGTTCTTC
many	TRBD1	TRBV3-1	TRBJ1-4	16	CASSRFGQGTNEKLFF	TGTGCCAGCAGCCGATTTGGACAGGGAACTAATGAAAAACTGTTTTTT
few	.	TRBV11-2	TRBJ2-3	17	CASSGNRLGRDGDTQYF	TGTGCCAGCAGCGGTAACCGACTAGGACGCGATGGGGATACGCAGTATTTT
many	TRBD2	TRBV5-8	TRBJ2-1	15	CASSPLAGGVNEQFF	TGTGCCAGCAGCCCTTTAGCGGGAGGAGTGAATGAGCAGTTCTTC
few	TRBD1	TRBV28	TRBJ1-1	15	CASSPPGQGARKAFF	TGTGCCAGCAGTCCCCCGGGACAGGGGGCGCGTAAAGCTTTCTTT
many	.	TRBV28	TRBJ1-1	15	CASRTDRQLNTEAFF	TGTGCCAGCAGAACGGACCGGCAGTTGAACACTGAAGCTTTCTTT
many	.	TRBV7-2	TRBJ2-5	14	CASSLAGAKETQYF	TGTGCCAGCAGCTTAGCGGGAGCTAAGGAGACCCAGTACTTC
.	.	TRBV7-9	TRBJ2-7	16	CASSHQLDGRSYEQYF	TGTGCCAGCAGCCACCAACTGGACGGGAGATCCTACGAGCAGTACTTC
many	TRBD1	TRBV12-3/TRBV12-4	TRBJ1-5	15	CASSLTGGFNQPQHF	TGTGCCAGCAGTTTGACAGGGGGGTTTAATCAGCCCCAGCATTTT
few	.	TRBV7-3	TRBJ2-1	12	CASSYGGSEQFF	TGTGCCAGCAGCTACGGGGGAAGTGAGCAGTTCTTC
many	.	TRBV13	TRBJ2-3	18	CASSTRRGAQAITDTQYF	TGTGCCAGCAGCACCAGGCGCGGGGCCCAGGCTATCACAGATACGCAGTATTTT
many	TRBD2	TRBV20-1	TRBJ2-1	13	CSVPSGSKNEQFF	TGCAGTGTCCCTAGCGGGAGTAAGAATGAGCAGTTCTTC
many	.	TRBV30	TRBJ1-1	9	CAWPKWAFF	TGTGCCTGGCCCAAGTGGGCTTTCTTT
few	TRBD1	TRBV2	TRBJ2-2	17	CASRPKHGTGYRRGLFF	TGTGCCAGCCGACCGAAACACGGGACAGGGTATAGGCGGGGGCTGTTTTTT
many	TRBD2	TRBV7-2	TRBJ2-3	18	CASSPATSGARSTDTQYF	TGTGCCAGCAGCCCGGCGACTAGCGGGGCCCGGAGCACAGATACGCAGTATTTT
many	.	TRBV15	TRBJ2-7	13	CATSRAAPYEQYF	TGTGCCACCAGCAGAGCGGCTCCCTACGAGCAGTACTTC
many	.	TRBV10-3	TRBJ2-7	15	CAISESILTSYEQYF	TGTGCCATCAGTGAGTCTATCCTCACCTCCTACGAGCAGTACTTC
many	TRBD1	TRBV20-1	TRBJ1-2	13	CSARLGQHYGYTF	TGCAGTGCTAGATTGGGACAGCACTATGGCTACACCTTC
.	TRBD2	TRBV27	TRBJ2-5	15	CASSYGAGAPETQYF	TGTGCCAGCAGTTACGGAGCGGGAGCACCGGAGACCCAGTACTTC
many	.	TRBV11-2	TRBJ1-5	15	CASSPSGTKNQPQHF	TGTGCCAGCAGCCCCTCCGGGACGAAGAATCAGCCCCAGCATTTT
.	TRBD2	TRBV20-1	TRBJ2-1	13	CSALGLAGNEQFF	TGCAGTGCTTTGGGACTAGCGGGAAATGAGCAGTTCTTC
many	.	TRBV28	TRBJ2-7	13	CASSLNRPYEQYF	TGTGCCAGCAGTTTAAACCGCCCCTACGAGCAGTACTTC
.	TRBD2	TRBV20-1	TRBJ2-3	17	CSACGLAGGQSGDTQYF	TGCAGTGCTTGCGGACTAGCGGGGGGGCAGTCTGGAGATACGCAGTATTTT
many	TRBD2	TRBV18	TRBJ2-3	16	CASSSVSGAITDTQYF	TGTGCCAGCTCATCTGTTAGCGGGGCCATCACAGATACGCAGTATTTT
many	.	TRBV20-1	TRBJ2-7	15	CSAVPGRISSYEQYF	TGCAGTGCCGTACCCGGCCGCATATCGTCCTACGAGCAGTACTTC
.	.	TRBV4-3	TRBJ2-1	13	CASSQDFRNEQFF	TGCGCCAGCAGCCAAGACTTCAGGAATGAGCAGTTCTTC
few	.	TRBV3-1	TRBJ2-2	15	CASSQDTGSVGELFF	TGTGCCAGCAGCCAGGACACAGGGTCCGTGGGGGAGCTGTTTTTT
many	.	TRBV12-3/TRBV12-4	TRBJ2-7	15	CASTGGGSKGYEQYF	TGTGCCAGCACCGGGGGTGGGTCCAAAGGCTACGAGCAGTACTTC
many	.	TRBV30	TRBJ1-2	13	CAWSTEPTGGYTF	TGTGCCTGGAGTACCGAGCCGACAGGAGGCTACACCTTC
.	TRBD2	TRBV12-3/TRBV12-4	TRBJ2-1	13	CASRWGGADEQFF	TGTGCCAGCAGATGGGGGGGTGCGGATGAACAGTTCTTC
many	.	TRBV20-1	TRBJ2-3	14	CSARSSGFTDTQYF	TGCAGTGCTAGGTCCAGCGGTTTCACAGATACGCAGTATTTT
many	TRBD2	TRBV18	TRBJ2-3	16	CASSPEAGEFTDTQYF	TGTGCCAGCTCACCTGAAGCGGGAGAGTTTACAGATACGCAGTATTTT
many	.	TRBV28	TRBJ1-5	14	CASSLDRLNQPQHF	TGTGCCAGCAGTTTGGACAGACTCAATCAGCCCCAGCATTTT
many	.	TRBV6-1	TRBJ1-1	17	CASSDPLDELPDTEAFF	TGTGCCAGCAGTGACCCGCTTGATGAGTTACCGGACACTGAAGCTTTCTTT
many	.	TRBV27	TRBJ1-6	14	CASSLSSYNSPLHF	TGTGCCAGCAGCCTAAGCTCCTATAATTCACCCCTCCACTTT
many	TRBD1	TRBV11-2	TRBJ1-2	15	CASSLGAGGLNGYTF	TGTGCCAGCAGCTTAGGGGCAGGGGGATTGAATGGCTACACCTTC
many	.	TRBV20-1	TRBJ2-1	13	CSASPGADNEQFF	TGCAGTGCTAGTCCCGGGGCAGACAATGAGCAGTTCTTC